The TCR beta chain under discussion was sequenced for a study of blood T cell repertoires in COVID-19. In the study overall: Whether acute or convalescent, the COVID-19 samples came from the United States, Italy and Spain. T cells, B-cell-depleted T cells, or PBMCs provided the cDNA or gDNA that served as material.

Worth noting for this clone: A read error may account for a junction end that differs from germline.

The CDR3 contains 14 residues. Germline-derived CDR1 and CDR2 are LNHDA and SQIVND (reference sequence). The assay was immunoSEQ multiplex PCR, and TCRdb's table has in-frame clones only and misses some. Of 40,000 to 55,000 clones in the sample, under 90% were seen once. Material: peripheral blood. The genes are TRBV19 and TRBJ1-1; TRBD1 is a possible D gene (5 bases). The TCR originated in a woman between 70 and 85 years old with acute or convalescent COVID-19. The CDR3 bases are TGTGCCAGTAATCCGGGGGTGATGAACACTAAAGCTTTCTTT. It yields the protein CASNPGVMNTKAFF.